The clone carrying this TCR beta chain was counted a few times. Its antigen remains unidentified. Read data end 3 residues before the CDR3 end; the end is taken from the germline J gene. The CDR3 totals 13 residues. Per germline, CDR1 SEHNR and CDR2 FQNEAQ (reference sequence). Generated by immunoSEQ multiplex PCR, the TCRdb table keeps only in-frame clones and is missing some. Observed are some 64,000 clones, no singletons, with the top ten taking less than 2%. The record originates from a study of T cell clonality in common variable immunodeficiency. Findings of the study overall: T cell subpopulation sequencing would be needed to explain CVID clonality. CVID subjects shared fewer TCRbeta clones than healthy controls did.

The sequenced material came from peripheral blood mononuclear cells. The clonotype originates from a person aged 18 to 75 in good health. The chain employs TRBV7-9 and TRBJ2-4; weak D call: TRBD1 (7 bases). CDR3 loop: CASSRIIQGGQYF. The DNA read from the CDR3 is TGTGCCAGCAGCAGGATAATCCAGGGGGGT.